These 8 T cell receptor beta chains were sequenced from one sample in a study of T-cell memory formation after mild COVID-19. Via MiXCR, TCRdb re-called the 5' RACE reads, giving one row per CDR3 protein. Here the sample spans 310,000 or so distinct CDR3 sequences, about 15% being singletons. The sample comprised PBMCs or a T cell subset sorted from them (not recorded which). These receptors were collected from a man between 18 and 29 years old who had mild COVID-19 (a few samples of this study predate the infection). Cell type and time point are not known.

V and J are TRBV7-3 and TRBJ1-6; a weak D match, TRBD1 (6 bases). The CDR3 loop spans 13 amino acids. Trimming took 8 bases from V and 5 from J, leaving 10 bases between them. Germline CDR1 reads SGHTA; CDR2 reads FQGTGA. DNA of the CDR3: TGTGCCAGCCAACAGGGAGATAATTCACCCCTCCACTTT. This gives the protein CASQQGDNSPLHF.

This clonotype was detected a few times. The CDR3 is CAWGGDYEQYV. For the CDR3, the DNA is TGTGCCTGGGGGGGGGACTACGAGCAGTACGTC. This chain uses TRBV19 with TRBJ2-7, with 7 bases identical to TRBD2. V lost 11 bases to trimming and J lost 3 bases; unmatched junction nucleotides: 4. From germline, CDR1 is LNHDA and CDR2 SQIVND (reference sequence). This CDR3 has 11 amino acids.

This chain uses TRBV6-5 with TRBJ2-2; D is uncertain. This CDR3 has 14 residues. Trimming pared 2 bases from V and 7 bases from J, leaving 11 bases between. Germline CDR1 is MNHEY and CDR2 is SVGAGI. As DNA, the CDR3 is TGTGCCAGCAGTTACGCCCAGGCAGGCGGGGAGCTGTTTTTT. This encodes CASSYAQAGGELFF.

This clonotype was seen a few times. The chain recombines TRBV6-1 with TRBJ1-1; D call uncertain. This CDR3 has 15 residues. V was pared by 6 bases and J by 7 bases, with 21 bases between. The germline gives CDR1 MNHNS, CDR2 SASEGT. For the CDR3, the DNA is TGTGCCAGCAGCAGAACTGGGGATAGACTGGGTGAAGCTTTCTTT. Amino acid sequence: CASSRTGDRLGEAFF.

This clonotype was recorded a few times. The V call is TRBV18, the J call TRBJ2-3; D may be TRBD1 (7 bases). The length of the CDR3 is 17 residues. The V gene lost 5 bases and the J gene lost 7 bases, with 25 bases spanning the gap. Germline loops: CDR1 KGHSH, CDR2 LQKENI. The CDR3 region has the DNA TGTGCCAGCTCAGCGGACAGGACTACCCCCCACACGAATACGCAGTATTTT. Protein product: CASSADRTTPHTNTQYF.

The chain has TRBV20-1 and TRBJ2-7; TRBD1 aligns across 8 bases. Germline CDR1 DFQATT, CDR2 SNEGSKA (reference sequence). V was clipped by 6 bases and J by 0 bases; unmatched bases: 7. The CDR3 loop spans 14 amino acids. CDR3 amino acids: CSAERGTGSYEQYF. The CDR3 nucleotides are TGCAGTGCCGAAAGGGGGACAGGCTCCTACGAGCAGTACTTC.

The chain couples TRBV10-3 to TRBJ2-1; D gene unclear. V lost 6 bases and J 7 bases, leaving 10 bases between the germline ends. Germline-derived CDR1 and CDR2 are ENHRY and SYGVKD. The CDR3 is 12 amino acids. The CDR3 sequence: CAISAAENEQFF. DNA for the CDR3: TGTGCCATCAGCGCGGCGGAAAATGAGCAGTTCTTC.

This clonotype was counted only a few times. The CDR3 sequence: CASRESSYNEQFF. The CDR3 DNA is TGTGCCAGTAGGGAGAGCTCCTACAATGAGCAGTTCTTC. This chain connects TRBV19 to TRBJ2-1, with unresolved D. Germline CDR1 reads LNHDA; CDR2 reads SQIVND (reference sequence). V was trimmed by 6 bases and J by 0 bases, leaving 6 bases between them. CDR3 length: 13 residues.